Shown below are 5 T cell receptor beta chains from a single sample sequenced in a study of blood T cell repertoires in COVID-19. Some clones are missing from TCRdb's copy, which holds only in-frame ones; the method was immunoSEQ multiplex PCR. The sample lists roughly 100,000 clones, roughly 76% seen once, with over 9% in the top ten. The sample was peripheral blood. These receptors all stem from a woman between 70 and 85 years old with acute or convalescent COVID-19.

Only one count was recorded for this clone. The chain uses TRBV6-5 and TRBJ1-2; D is undetermined. Germline V gene lookup returns CDR1 MNHEY and CDR2 SVGAGI. Between the trimmed V and J ends, which lost 6 bases and 8 bases, there was a span of 13 bases. The CDR3 has 12 amino acids. Here the CDR3 reads CASRPEASGYTF. Here the CDR3 DNA reads TGTGCCAGCAGGCCGGAAGCTAGCGGCTACACCTTC.

The chain links TRBV5-1 to TRBJ2-3; no clear D gene. Germline V gene data show CDR1 as SGHRS and CDR2 as YFSETQ. Trimming took 4 bases from V and 1 from J, leaving 13 bases between them. The CDR3 length is 15 residues. The CDR3 sequence: CASSLTTPRTDTQYF. The CDR3 DNA follows: TGCGCCAGCAGCCTGACAACACCCCGCACAGATACGCAGTATTTT.

The chain combines TRBV30 with TRBJ2-7, with TRBD1 as a possible D gene (5 bases). Germline V gives CDR1 GTSNPN, CDR2 SVGIG (reference sequence). The ends were cut back, 3 bases at V and 1 base at J, with 16 bases in the middle. The CDR3 runs 15 residues. The CDR3 sequence is CAWRAKGRGSYEQYF. CDR3 nucleotide sequence: TGTGCCTGGAGAGCTAAGGGGCGTGGGTCCTACGAGCAGTACTTC.

The rearrangement links TRBV6-5 to TRBJ2-5; 9 bases fit TRBD1. The CDR3 loop spans 14 amino acids. Germline CDR1 and CDR2: MNHEY and SVGAGI. Germline trimming cut 4 bases from V and 6 bases from J; bases unmatched to any gene: 6. CDR3 DNA: TGTGCCAGCAGTTCGGGACAGGGAGGGCAGACCCAGTACTTC. Translated: CASSSGQGGQTQYF.

The genes are TRBV5-1 and TRBJ2-5; D perhaps matches TRBD2 (6 bases). Germline V gives CDR1 SGHRS, CDR2 YFSETQ. Trimming removed 0 bases from V and 5 bases from J, with 14 bases in between. This CDR3 has 15 amino acids. CDR3 bases: TGCGCCAGCAGCTTGGGTGTCGGGAGTGGGGAGACCCAGTACTTC. Amino acids: CASSLGVGSGETQYF.